This TCR beta chain was captured in a study of T-cell memory formation after mild COVID-19. Notes on the study in general: Contracting clones localized mainly to CM and EM when CD4+ and mainly to EMRA when CD8+.

Comment on this clonotype: What it recognizes is unknown.

TCRdb fed the 5' RACE reads into MiXCR, producing one record per CDR3 protein. The sample carries approximately 350,000 distinct CDR3 sequences, 25% to 30% recorded once. The germline V gene encodes CDR1 SGHTA and CDR2 FQGTGA. Trimming took 6 bases from V and 4 from J; bases not matched to a gene: 7. The CDR3 is 15 residues long. The source of this sequence is an adult woman who had mild COVID-19 (a few samples of this study predate the infection). Cell type and time point are not known. The rearrangement uses TRBV7-3 and TRBJ2-3, with 10 bases aligning to TRBD1. Source material: PBMCs or a T cell subset sorted from them (not recorded which). CDR3 sequence reads: CASRETGGMADTQYF. The CDR3 DNA is TGTGCCAGCAGAGAGACAGGGGGCATGGCAGATACGCAGTATTTT.